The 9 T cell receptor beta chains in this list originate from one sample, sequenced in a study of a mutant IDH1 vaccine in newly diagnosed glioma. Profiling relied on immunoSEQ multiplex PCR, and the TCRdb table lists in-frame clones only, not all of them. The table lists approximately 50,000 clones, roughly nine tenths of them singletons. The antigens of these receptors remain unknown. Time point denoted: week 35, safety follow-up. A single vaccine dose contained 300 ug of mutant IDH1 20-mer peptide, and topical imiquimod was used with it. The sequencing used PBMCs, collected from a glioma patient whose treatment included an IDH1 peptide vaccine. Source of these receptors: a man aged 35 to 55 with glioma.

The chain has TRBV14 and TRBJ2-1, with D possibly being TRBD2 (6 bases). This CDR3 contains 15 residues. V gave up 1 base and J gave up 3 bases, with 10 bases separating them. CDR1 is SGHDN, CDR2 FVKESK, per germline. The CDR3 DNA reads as TGTGCCAGCAGCCAAGTACGCGGGAACTACAATGAGCAGTTCTTC. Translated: CASSQVRGNYNEQFF.

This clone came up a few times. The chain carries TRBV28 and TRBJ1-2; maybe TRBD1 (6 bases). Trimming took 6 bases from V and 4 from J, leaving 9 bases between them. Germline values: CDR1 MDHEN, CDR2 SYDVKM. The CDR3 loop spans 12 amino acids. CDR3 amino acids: CASRRQAYGYTF. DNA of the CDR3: TGTGCCAGCAGGAGACAGGCCTATGGCTACACCTTC.

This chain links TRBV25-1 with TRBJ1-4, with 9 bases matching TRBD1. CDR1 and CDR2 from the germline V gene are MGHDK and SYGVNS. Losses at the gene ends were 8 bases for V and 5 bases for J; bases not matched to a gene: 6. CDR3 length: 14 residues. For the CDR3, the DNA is TGTGCCAGCCGATCGACAGGGGGAAATGAAAAACTGTTTTTT. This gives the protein CASRSTGGNEKLFF.

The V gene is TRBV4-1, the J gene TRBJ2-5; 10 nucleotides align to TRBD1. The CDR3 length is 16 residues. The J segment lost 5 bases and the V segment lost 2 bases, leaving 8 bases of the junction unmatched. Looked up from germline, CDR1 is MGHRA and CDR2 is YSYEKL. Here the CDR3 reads CASSQSDDRGRETQYF. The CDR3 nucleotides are TGCGCCAGCAGCCAATCCGATGACAGGGGGCGTGAGACCCAGTACTTC.

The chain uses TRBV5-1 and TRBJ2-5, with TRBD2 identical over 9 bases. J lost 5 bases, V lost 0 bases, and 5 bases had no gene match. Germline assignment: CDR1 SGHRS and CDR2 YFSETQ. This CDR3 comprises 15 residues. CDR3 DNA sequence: TGCGCCAGCAGCTTGGTGGGTAGCGGGAGTGAGACCCAGTACTTC. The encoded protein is CASSLVGSGSETQYF.

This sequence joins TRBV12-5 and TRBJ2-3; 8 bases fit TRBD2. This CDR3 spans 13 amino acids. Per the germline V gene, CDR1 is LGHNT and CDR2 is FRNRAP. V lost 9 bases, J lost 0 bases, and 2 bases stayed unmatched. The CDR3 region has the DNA TGTGCTAGCGGGAGGGAGAGCACAGATACGCAGTATTTT. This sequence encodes CASGRESTDTQYF.

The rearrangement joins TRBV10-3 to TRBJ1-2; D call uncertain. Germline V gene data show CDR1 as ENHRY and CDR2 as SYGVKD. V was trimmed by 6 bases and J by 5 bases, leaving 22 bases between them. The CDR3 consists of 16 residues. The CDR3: CAISSETHTPLYGYTF. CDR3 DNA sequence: TGTGCCATCAGCTCCGAAACTCACACACCATTGTATGGCTACACCTTC.

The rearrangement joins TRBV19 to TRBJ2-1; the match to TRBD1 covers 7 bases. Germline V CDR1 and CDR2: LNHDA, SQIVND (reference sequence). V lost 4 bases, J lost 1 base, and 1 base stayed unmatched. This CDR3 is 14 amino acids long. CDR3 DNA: TGTGCCAGTAGTAACAGGGGATCCTACAATGAGCAGTTCTTC. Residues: CASSNRGSYNEQFF.

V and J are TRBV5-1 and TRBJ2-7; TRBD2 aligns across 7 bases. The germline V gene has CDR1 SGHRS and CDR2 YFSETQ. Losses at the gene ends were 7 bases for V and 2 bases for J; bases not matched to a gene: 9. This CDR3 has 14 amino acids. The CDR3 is CASASSGGPYEQYF. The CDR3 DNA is TGCGCCAGCGCTTCATCGGGGGGACCCTACGAGCAGTACTTC.